This T cell receptor (beta chain) was recorded in a study of Graves' ophthalmopathy and Graves' hyperthyroidism (dated by TCRdb to between 2018 and 2020). General notes on the study: Peripheral blood was collected at initial diagnosis, before any treatment. To tell Graves' ophthalmopathy apart from Graves' hyperthyroidism, and to predict which patients would progress to ophthalmopathy, the study relied on TCR beta repertoire signatures. In total, around 140 blood samples were TCR-sequenced: 43 ophthalmopathy, some 75 hyperthyroidism and around 17 hyperthyroidism-to-ophthalmopathy patients. To explore V-J signatures that distinguish ophthalmopathy from hyperthyroidism, a discovery set of 95 to 100 patients was enrolled, made up of some 41 with ophthalmopathy and fewer than 60 with stable hyperthyroidism. The independent validation cohort included approximately 19 hyperthyroidism patients plus 17 patients who later progressed from hyperthyroidism to ophthalmopathy. In over five hyperthyroidism patients, the T-cell repertoires found in thyroid tissue were compared with those found in blood. After sampling, hyperthyroidism patients received methimazole starting at 30 mg daily, and ophthalmopathy patients received high-dose intravenous methylprednisolone. Broader findings and caveats from the paper: In validation, the model predicted ophthalmopathy progression with 70.59% sensitivity and 72.22% specificity; roughly eleven predicted patients were CT-confirmed with GO in a median of about 6.2 months. Ophthalmopathy was separated from stable hyperthyroidism by the 13-signature model with around 89% sensitivity and 81.08% specificity in cross-validation and with 80%/75% in the test set. No statistical method was used to set the sample size in advance, and the investigators knew which group each participant was assigned to. Most expanded thyroid clonotypes with frequency above 0.001 were also detected in blood, suggesting blood repertoires may reflect the thyroid immune response.

TCR beta CDR3 regions were amplified from RNA transcripts for repertoire sequencing. HTBI primers and the Qiagen OneStep RT-PCR kit were used in a first-round RT-PCR, which was followed by a second-round multiplex PCR, size selection and purification. Sequencing of the libraries was carried out on an Illumina HiSeq2000 in paired-end mode with 100 bp reads. The authors' analysis ran thus. SOAPnuke was used for read processing, and reads with adapters, uncalled bases, a mean Phred below 15, or no exact constant-primer or identifier match were discarded. COPE v1.2.5 was used to merge high-quality paired reads. Clonotypes were defined as unique nucleotide sequences and were aligned to IMGT TRB V, D and J references using MiTCR v1.1. Analysis was restricted to V-J combinations with a frequency above 0.0001, which covered 98% to 99.2% of repertoires. A TCR clonal expansion and chaos score per V-J combination was defined as the ratio of F50 clonal expansion to chaos observed in the TCRdist matrix. Welch's t-statistics and random forest were used to reduce the features to roughly 14 V-J combinations, which were then used as input to a naive Bayes classifier. Thyroid-blood repertoire similarity was quantified with the Morisita-Horn index. TCRdb reprocessed the public reads (quality trimming at Q25 with fastp, clone calling with MiXCR) and kept in-frame beta chains. Identical CDR3 protein sequences are pooled into one entry, listed with their most common genes and DNA. The V and J calls, along with clone size, are taken from TCRdb and not from the paper's own processing. The sample table records roughly 350,000 distinct CDR3 sequences; about 15% of these occur just once. The top ten clones comprise roughly 2.4% of the sample.

Between the V and J ends, shortened by 5 bases and 1 base respectively, the junction contains 21 bases. The CDR3 numbers 17 residues from cysteine through phenylalanine. The DNA shown is the 51-base CDR3, in frame from base 1. Via the germline V gene (reference sequence), CDR1 is DFQATT and CDR2 SNEGSKA. As concerns this clonotype: Its antigen is not yet known. No much larger clonotype is one base removed from it; base qualities were not supplied.

Hyperthyroidism was defined as stable when no progression to ophthalmopathy occurred within 18 months of follow-up. The hyperthyroidism patients were 18 to 65 years old and newly diagnosed, with a disease duration of less than 2 months. Anyone with other autoimmune diseases, uncontrolled infections, pregnancy or lactation was excluded from the study. Clinical symptoms, serum thyroxine, TRAb, thyroid ultrasound and orbital computed tomography formed the basis of the diagnosis. PBMCs were isolated from 10 ml of fresh peripheral blood by Ficoll-Paque density gradient centrifugation. Trizol reagent was used to extract the total RNA, and its quality was then checked on an Agilent 2100 Bioanalyzer.

Source material: peripheral blood. Recombination connected TRBV20-1 to TRBJ1-3, with the identity of the D gene unclear. The receptor's source is an adult woman with stable Graves' hyperthyroidism. CDR3 protein: CSAPVQAGRRSGNTIYF. The nucleotide sequence is TGCAGTGCTCCGGTCCAGGCGGGCAGGAGGTCTGGAAACACCATATATTTT.